What follows are 24 T cell receptor beta chains derived from one specimen sequenced in a study of vaccination and CD4 T cells after COVID-19. What these receptors recognize is not known. The assay that was used to sequence DNA from cultured CD4+ T cells was the Oncomine TCR Beta short-read assay. TCRdb independently ran MiXCR on the PCR reads; one entry per CDR3 protein. The table includes thousands of distinct CDR3 sequences, approximately 48% detected once. Stated treatment: roughly 10-day PBMC culture with coronavirus spike peptide pools or control peptides (ViraFEST assay). Sequencing was done on a sample of CD4+ T cells from blood, cultured in vitro. All receptors derive from a human donor who had recovered from COVID-19.

There are a few counts of this clonotype. The CDR3 loop is CASSLRTDKNTEAFF. The DNA for the CDR3 is TGTGCCAGCAGTTTGCGGACGGACAAGAACACTGAAGCTTTCTTT. The chain couples TRBV12-3 or TRBV12-4 to TRBJ1-1; a weak D match, TRBD1 (5 bases). The CDR3 loop spans 15 amino acids. The ends were cut back, 3 bases at V and 1 base at J, with 12 bases in the middle.

This chain joins TRBV10-3 and TRBJ2-7; the match to TRBD1 covers 9 bases. The CDR3 totals 17 residues. Looked up from germline, CDR1 is ENHRY and CDR2 is SYGVKD. Trimming at V came to 4 bases and at J to 4 bases, leaving 14 bases not matched to a gene. The CDR3 loop is CAISVIHDGTGKYEQYF. Written as DNA, the CDR3 is TGTGCCATCAGTGTAATTCATGACGGGACAGGGAAGTACGAGCAGTACTTC.

This rearrangement joins TRBV7-2 to TRBJ2-5; tentatively, D is TRBD2 (5 bases). Germline CDR1 is SGHTA and CDR2 is FQGNSA. This CDR3 is 15 amino acids long. V lost 1 base and J 3 bases, leaving 12 bases between the germline ends. For the CDR3, the DNA is TGTGCCAGCAGCTTAGGAGGGTCGGCAGAAGAGACCCAGTACTTC. Encoded protein: CASSLGGSAEETQYF.

This rearrangement joins TRBV20-1 to TRBJ1-5, with no clear D. From germline, CDR1 is DFQATT and CDR2 SNEGSKA (reference sequence). Trimming pared 3 bases from V and 6 bases from J, leaving 9 bases between. The CDR3 runs to 12 residues. The CDR3: CSARAGSQPQHF. The CDR3 region has the DNA TGCAGTGCTAGGGCGGGGAGTCAGCCCCAGCATTTT.

This clonotype is medium-sized (0.01 to 0.1%) by share. This chain joins TRBV20-1 and TRBJ2-3; D possibly corresponds to TRBD2 (7 bases). V shed 6 bases and J shed 4 bases, with 20 bases lying between them. Germline V gene sequence: CDR1 DFQATT, CDR2 SNEGSKA (reference sequence). This CDR3 comprises 15 residues. DNA of the CDR3: TGCAGTGCCGCAAATAGGGGGGGCCGCGCAGATACGCAGTATTTT. Protein sequence: CSAANRGGRADTQYF.

This clonotype is labeled as hyperexpanded. The chain joins TRBV7-2 to TRBJ1-1; D perhaps matches TRBD1 (5 bases). Germline V gene sequence: CDR1 SGHTA, CDR2 FQGNSA. CDR3 length equals 16 residues. V was cut by 5 bases and J by 1 base, with 17 bases left in between. CDR3: CASSPDGGSRNTEAFF. CDR3 nucleotides: TGTGCCAGCAGCCCCGACGGGGGGAGCCGGAACACTGAAGCTTTCTTT.

The chain is built from TRBV7-8 and TRBJ2-7; 9 bases are a match to TRBD2. Germline V gene lookup returns CDR1 SGHVS and CDR2 FQNEAQ. This CDR3 is built from 14 residues. V lost 5 bases, J lost 4 bases, and 6 bases stayed unmatched. The CDR3 bases are TGTGCCAGCAGCGCGCTGACTAGCGGATACGAGCAGTACTTC. Translating it yields CASSALTSGYEQYF.

This clonotype was found once. The V gene is TRBV7-9, the J gene TRBJ1-1, with D perhaps TRBD1 (5 bases). Germline-derived CDR1 and CDR2 are SEHNR and FQNEAQ (reference sequence). Trimming removed 5 bases at V and 1 base at J, with 11 bases between. The CDR3 has 14 amino acids. The CDR3 DNA is TGTGCCAGCAGCCAAGGGGCTTGGAACACTGAAGCTTTCTTT. Translation: CASSQGAWNTEAFF.

In its sample, this clonotype was seen a few times. The J gene is TRBJ1-2, the V gene TRBV20-1; possible D gene TRBD1, 6 bases. The CDR3 sequence is 14 residues long. CDR1 and CDR2 from the germline V gene are DFQATT and SNEGSKA (reference sequence). Between the trimmed V and J ends, which lost 3 bases and 6 bases, there was a span of 17 bases. In nucleotides, the CDR3 is TGCAGTGCTAGGAGATCGGGGGGCCTCGATGGCTACACCTTC. This encodes CSARRSGGLDGYTF.

A note on this clonotype: The conserved final phenylalanine or tryptophan is absent from the CDR3, which likely points to a read error. The chain uses TRBV25-1 and TRBJ2-7, with TRBD2 matching 8 bases. TRBJ2-5 matches the DNA end more closely, so the J call is doubtful. Per germline, CDR1 MGHDK and CDR2 SYGVNS. The CDR3 length is 16 residues. The CDR3 spells CASSGGLAGNQETQYY. The DNA of the CDR3 is TGTGCCAGCAGTGGGGGTTTAGCGGGGAACCAAGAGACCCAGTACTAC.

The chain employs TRBV11-2 and TRBJ2-3; 8 bases are shared with TRBD2. There are 16 residues in the CDR3. Germline CDR1 SGHAT, CDR2 FQNNGV. Germline trimming cut 4 bases from V and 2 bases from J; bases unmatched to any gene: 8. The CDR3 loop is CASSSLAGHTTDTQYF. The CDR3 DNA follows: TGTGCCAGCAGCTCCTTAGCGGGGCACACCACAGATACGCAGTATTTT. Combining the CDR3 with reference TRBV11-2 and TRBJ2-3 gives the whole variable domain EAGVAQSPRYKIIEKRQSVAFWCNPISGHATLYWYQQILGQGPKLLIQFQNNGVVDDSQLPKDRFSAERLKGVDSTLKIQPAKLEDSAVYLCASSSLAGHTTDTQYFGPGTRLTVL.

This clonotype occurred a few times. This chain links TRBV25-1 with TRBJ2-5; 12 positions agree with TRBD1. The CDR3 is made up of 17 amino acids. CDR1 and CDR2 (germline): MGHDK, SYGVNS. V dropped 4 bases and J dropped 6; count of bases not matched to a gene: 12. CDR3 in amino acids: CASSASAGTGGLKTQYF. CDR3 sequence (DNA): TGTGCCAGCAGTGCTTCCGCCGGGACAGGGGGCCTGAAGACCCAGTACTTC.

This chain uses TRBV5-1 with TRBJ1-2; TRBD1 matches 10 bases. The CDR3 contains 13 residues. From germline, CDR1 is SGHRS and CDR2 YFSETQ. The J segment lost 6 bases and the V segment lost 4 bases, leaving 3 bases of the junction unmatched. CDR3 DNA sequence: TGCGCCAGCAGCATCGGGACAGGGGATGGCTACACCTTC. This encodes CASSIGTGDGYTF.

V is TRBV20-1 and J is TRBJ2-2; D remains ambiguous. CDR1 and CDR2 from the germline V gene are DFQATT and SNEGSKA (reference sequence). The CDR3 is 13 residues long. V lost 5 bases and J lost 2, with 9 bases in between. The CDR3 here is CSAYRGNTGELFF. For the CDR3, the DNA is TGCAGTGCTTATCGAGGAAACACCGGGGAGCTGTTTTTT.

This clonotype has just a few counts. The chain employs TRBV28 and TRBJ1-2; D unclear. Germline assignment: CDR1 MDHEN and CDR2 SYDVKM. With 5 bases removed from V and 3 bases from J, the gap between germline ends came to 13 bases. This CDR3 spans 14 amino acids. The CDR3 here is CASSQTPDYYGYTF. DNA of the CDR3: TGTGCCAGCAGTCAAACCCCAGATTACTATGGCTACACCTTC.

This clonotype is medium-sized in the sample. The genes are TRBV20-1 and TRBJ1-6, with 10 nucleotides matching TRBD1. With 5 bases clipped from V and 10 bases from J, the junction kept 5 bases outside the gene matches. The CDR3 has 13 residues. CDR1 DFQATT and CDR2 SNEGSKA come from the germline V gene (reference sequence). CDR3 DNA sequence: TGCAGTGCTCCGGGACAGGGGAACTCACCCCTCCACTTT. This sequence encodes CSAPGQGNSPLHF.

V is TRBV7-8 and J is TRBJ2-2; tentatively, D is TRBD1 (7 bases). Trimming removed 5 bases at V and 6 bases at J, with 16 bases between. CDR1 and CDR2 (germline): SGHVS, FQNEAQ. The CDR3 length is 15 residues. DNA of the CDR3: TGTGCCAGCAGCCGAGGAGGGGGCATGGCCGGGGAGCTGTTTTTT. It yields the protein CASSRGGGMAGELFF.

The chain links TRBV7-9 to TRBJ1-5, with D possibly matching TRBD1 (6 bases). The ends were cut back, 3 bases at V and 7 bases at J, with 13 bases in the middle. Germline V gene sequence: CDR1 SEHNR, CDR2 FQNEAQ (reference sequence). This CDR3 comprises 14 residues. The chain's CDR3 is CASSLGPGEQPQHF. The CDR3 DNA reads TGTGCCAGCAGCTTGGGACCAGGGGAGCAGCCCCAGCATTTT.

The V call is TRBV7-3, the J call TRBJ1-5; D not resolved. The CDR3 runs 14 residues. The germline V gene encodes CDR1 SGHTA and CDR2 FQGTGA. With 0 bases removed from V and 7 bases from J, the gap between germline ends came to 10 bases. DNA of the CDR3: TGTGCCAGCAGCTTAACCTCTAGGGAGCAGCCCCAGCATTTT. Translating gives CASSLTSREQPQHF.

The J gene is TRBJ2-1, the V gene TRBV7-2; possibly TRBD1 for D (6 bases). Germline assignment: CDR1 SGHTA and CDR2 FQGNSA. The CDR3 runs 15 residues. With 8 bases removed from V and 2 bases from J, the gap between germline ends came to 16 bases. The CDR3 DNA follows: TGTGCCAGCGCAAGCGATGGACAGCCCTACAATGAGCAGTTCTTC. It specifies CASASDGQPYNEQFF. Full variable domain (remainder filled in from reference TRBV7-2 and TRBJ2-1): GAGVSQSPSNKVTEKGKDVELRCDPISGHTALYWYRQSLGQGLEFLIYFQGNSAPDKSGLPSDRFSAERTGGSVSTLTIQRTQQEDSAVYLCASASDGQPYNEQFFGPGTRLTVL.

The chain uses TRBV27 and TRBJ1-2; D is unclear. The CDR3 totals 14 residues. V was pared by 8 bases and J by 3 bases, with 16 bases between. From germline, CDR1 is MNHEY and CDR2 SMNVEV (reference sequence). The CDR3: CASGSPIPYYGYTF. For the CDR3, the DNA is TGTGCCAGCGGTAGTCCTATACCTTACTATGGCTACACCTTC.

The J gene is TRBJ2-5, the V gene TRBV2; D is possibly TRBD2 (6 bases). CDR3 size: 13 residues. V lost 4 bases and J lost 5, with 11 bases in between. CDR1 SNHLY and CDR2 FYNNEI come from the germline V gene. CDR3 residues: CASSVASVETQYF. As DNA, the CDR3 is TGTGCCAGCAGTGTTGCTAGCGTTGAGACCCAGTACTTC.

The CDR3, as DNA: TGTGCCAGCAGGCCCAGCGGGACCAACAATGAGCAGTTCTTC. Translating gives CASRPSGTNNEQFF. The rearrangement uses TRBV6-2 or TRBV6-3 and TRBJ2-1; TRBD2 matches 7 bases. Unmatched junction bases numbered 7, after V lost 6 bases and J lost 5 bases. CDR3 size: 14 residues. The germline CDR1 and CDR2 sequences are MNHEY and SVGEGT.

This clonotype was counted between two and nine times. The chain employs TRBV6-1 and TRBJ1-5; tentatively, D is TRBD1 (5 bases). V was cut by 7 bases and J by 1 base, with 11 bases left in between. The length of the CDR3 is 14 residues. Germline V lookup: CDR1 MNHNS, CDR2 SASEGT. CDR3 amino acids: CASTRQTSNQPQHF. CDR3 sequence (DNA): TGTGCCAGCACGAGACAGACAAGCAATCAGCCCCAGCATTTT.